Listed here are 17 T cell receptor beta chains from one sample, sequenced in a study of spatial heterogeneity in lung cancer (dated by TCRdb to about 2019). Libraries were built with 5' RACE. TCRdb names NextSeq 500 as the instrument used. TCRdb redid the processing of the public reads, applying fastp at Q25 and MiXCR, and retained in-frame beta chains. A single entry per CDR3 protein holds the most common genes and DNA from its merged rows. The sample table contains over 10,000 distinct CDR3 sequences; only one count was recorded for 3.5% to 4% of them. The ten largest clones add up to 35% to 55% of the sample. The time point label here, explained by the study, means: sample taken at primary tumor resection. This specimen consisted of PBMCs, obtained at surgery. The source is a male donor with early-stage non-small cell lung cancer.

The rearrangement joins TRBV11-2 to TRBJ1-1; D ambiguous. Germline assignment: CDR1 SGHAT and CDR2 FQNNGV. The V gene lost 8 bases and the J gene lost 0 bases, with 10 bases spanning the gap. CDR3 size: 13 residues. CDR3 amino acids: CASGRQMNTEAFF. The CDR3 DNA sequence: TGTGCCAGCGGGAGGCAGATGAACACTGAAGCTTTCTTT.

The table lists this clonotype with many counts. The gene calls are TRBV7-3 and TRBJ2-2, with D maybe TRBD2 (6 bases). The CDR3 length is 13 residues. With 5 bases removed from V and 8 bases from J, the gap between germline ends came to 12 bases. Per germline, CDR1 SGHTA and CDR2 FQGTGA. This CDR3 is CASSPGTLGELFF. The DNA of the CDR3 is TGTGCCAGCAGCCCCGGGACTCTAGGGGAGCTGTTTTTT.

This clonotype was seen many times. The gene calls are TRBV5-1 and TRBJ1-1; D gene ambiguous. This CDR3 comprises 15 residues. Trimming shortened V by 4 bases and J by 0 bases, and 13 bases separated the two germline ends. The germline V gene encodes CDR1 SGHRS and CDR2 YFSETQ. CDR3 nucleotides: TGCGCCAGCAGCCGAGGGCGGGTCATGAACACTGAAGCTTTCTTT. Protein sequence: CASSRGRVMNTEAFF.

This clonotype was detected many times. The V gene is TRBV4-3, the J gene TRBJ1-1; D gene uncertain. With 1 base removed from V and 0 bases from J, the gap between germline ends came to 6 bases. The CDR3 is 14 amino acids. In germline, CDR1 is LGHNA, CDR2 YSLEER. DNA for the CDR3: TGCGCCAGCAGCCAAGTCCAGCTGAACACTGAAGCTTTCTTT. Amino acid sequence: CASSQVQLNTEAFF.

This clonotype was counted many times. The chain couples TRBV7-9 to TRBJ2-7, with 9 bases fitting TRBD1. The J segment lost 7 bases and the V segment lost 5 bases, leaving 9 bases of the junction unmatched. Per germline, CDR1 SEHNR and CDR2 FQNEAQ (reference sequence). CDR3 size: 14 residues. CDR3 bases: TGTGCCAGCAGCGGACGACAGGGGGTATGGGAGCAGTACTTC. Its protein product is CASSGRQGVWEQYF. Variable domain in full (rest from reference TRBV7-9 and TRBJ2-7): DTGVSQNPRHKITKRGQNVTFRCDPISEHNRLYWYRQTLGQGPEFLTYFQNEAQLEKSRLLSDRFSAERPKGSFSTLEIQRTEQGDSAMYLCASSGRQGVWEQYFGPGTRLTVT.

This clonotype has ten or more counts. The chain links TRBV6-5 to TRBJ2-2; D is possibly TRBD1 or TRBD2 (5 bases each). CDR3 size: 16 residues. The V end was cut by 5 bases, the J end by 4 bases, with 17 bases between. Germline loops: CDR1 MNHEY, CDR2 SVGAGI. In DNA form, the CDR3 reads TGTGCCAGCAGTCCCACTGGGGGAGCTCTCACCGGGGAGCTGTTTTTT. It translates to CASSPTGGALTGELFF.

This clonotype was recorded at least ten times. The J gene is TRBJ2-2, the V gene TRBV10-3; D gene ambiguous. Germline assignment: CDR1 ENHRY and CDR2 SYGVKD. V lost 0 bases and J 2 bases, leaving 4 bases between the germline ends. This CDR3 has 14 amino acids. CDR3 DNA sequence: TGTGCCATCAGTGAGTCGTATAACACCGGGGAGCTGTTTTTT. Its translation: CAISESYNTGELFF.

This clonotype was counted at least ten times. CDR3 sequence: CASSSLAGAYNEQFF. The CDR3 DNA sequence: TGCGCCAGCAGCTCTTTAGCGGGAGCGTACAATGAGCAGTTCTTC. The V call is TRBV5-1, the J call TRBJ2-1; 9 bases are shared with TRBD2. Per germline, CDR1 SGHRS and CDR2 YFSETQ. The CDR3 is 15 residues long. The ends lost 3 bases at V and 4 bases at J; junction bases unmatched: 5.

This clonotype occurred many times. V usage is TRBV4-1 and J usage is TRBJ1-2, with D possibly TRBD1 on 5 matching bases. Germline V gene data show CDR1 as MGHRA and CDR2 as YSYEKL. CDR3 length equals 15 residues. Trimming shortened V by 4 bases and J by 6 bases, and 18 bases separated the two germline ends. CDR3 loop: CASSPRYGREDGYTF. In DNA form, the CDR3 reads TGCGCCAGCAGCCCCCGCTACGGCAGGGAAGATGGCTACACCTTC.

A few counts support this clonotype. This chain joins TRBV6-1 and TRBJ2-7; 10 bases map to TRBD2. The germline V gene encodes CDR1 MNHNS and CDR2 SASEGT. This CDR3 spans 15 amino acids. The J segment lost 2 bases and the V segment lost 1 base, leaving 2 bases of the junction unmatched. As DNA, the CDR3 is TGTGCCAGCAGTGAAGTTCTAGCGGGAGCCTACGAGCAGTACTTC. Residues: CASSEVLAGAYEQYF.

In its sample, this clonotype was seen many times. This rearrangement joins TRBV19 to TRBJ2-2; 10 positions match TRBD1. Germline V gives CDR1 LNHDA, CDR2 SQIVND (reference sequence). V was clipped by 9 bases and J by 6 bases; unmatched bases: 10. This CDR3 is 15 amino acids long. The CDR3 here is CASSRTGGYPGELFF. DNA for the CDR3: TGTGCCAGCTCCCGGACAGGGGGGTACCCCGGGGAGCTGTTTTTT.

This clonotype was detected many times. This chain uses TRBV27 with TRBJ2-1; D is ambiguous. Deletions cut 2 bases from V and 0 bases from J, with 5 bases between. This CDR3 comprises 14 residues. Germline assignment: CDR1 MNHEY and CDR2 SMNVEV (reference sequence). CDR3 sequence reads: CASSLMVSYNEQFF. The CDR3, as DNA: TGTGCCAGCAGTTTAATGGTCTCCTACAATGAGCAGTTCTTC.

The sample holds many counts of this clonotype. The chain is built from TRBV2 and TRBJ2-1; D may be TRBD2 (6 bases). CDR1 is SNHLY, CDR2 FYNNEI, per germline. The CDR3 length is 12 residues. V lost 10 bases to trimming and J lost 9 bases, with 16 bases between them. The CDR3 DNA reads TGTGCCACCCGCCGGACTAACATTGAGCAGTTCTTC. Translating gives CATRRTNIEQFF.

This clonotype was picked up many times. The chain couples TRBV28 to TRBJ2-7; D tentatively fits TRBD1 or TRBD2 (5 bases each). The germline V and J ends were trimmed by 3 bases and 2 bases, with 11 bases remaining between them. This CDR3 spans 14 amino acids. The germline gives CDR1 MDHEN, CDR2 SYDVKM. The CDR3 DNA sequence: TGTGCCAGCAGTTTGCCCAGGGAGCCCTACGAGCAGTACTTC. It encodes CASSLPREPYEQYF.

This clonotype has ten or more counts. The CDR3 reads CAASDRRGAYTDTQYF. CDR3 nucleotide sequence: TGTGCCGCCTCGGACAGACGGGGGGCCTACACAGATACGCAGTATTTT. The J gene is TRBJ2-3, the V gene TRBV6-2 or TRBV6-3; possible D gene TRBD2, 7 bases. Germline CDR1 is MNHEY and CDR2 is SVGEGT. V was pared by 11 bases and J by 2 bases, with 23 bases between. The CDR3 length is 16 residues.

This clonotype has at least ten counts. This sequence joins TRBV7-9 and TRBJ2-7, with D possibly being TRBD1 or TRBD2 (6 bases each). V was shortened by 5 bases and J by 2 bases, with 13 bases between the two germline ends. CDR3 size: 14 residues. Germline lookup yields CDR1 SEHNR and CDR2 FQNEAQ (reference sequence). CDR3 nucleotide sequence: TGTGCCAGCAGCCCCGGGGGCAGGGCCTACGAGCAGTACTTC. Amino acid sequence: CASSPGGRAYEQYF. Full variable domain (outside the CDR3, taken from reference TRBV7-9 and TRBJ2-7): DTGVSQNPRHKITKRGQNVTFRCDPISEHNRLYWYRQTLGQGPEFLTYFQNEAQLEKSRLLSDRFSAERPKGSFSTLEIQRTEQGDSAMYLCASSPGGRAYEQYFGPGTRLTVT.

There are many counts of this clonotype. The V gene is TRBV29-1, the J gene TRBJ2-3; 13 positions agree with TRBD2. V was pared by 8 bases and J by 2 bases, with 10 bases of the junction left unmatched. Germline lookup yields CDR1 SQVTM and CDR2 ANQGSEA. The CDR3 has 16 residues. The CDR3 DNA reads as TGCAGCTCCGGAGCTGGACTAGCGGGAGTCACAGATACGCAGTATTTT. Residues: CSSGAGLAGVTDTQYF.